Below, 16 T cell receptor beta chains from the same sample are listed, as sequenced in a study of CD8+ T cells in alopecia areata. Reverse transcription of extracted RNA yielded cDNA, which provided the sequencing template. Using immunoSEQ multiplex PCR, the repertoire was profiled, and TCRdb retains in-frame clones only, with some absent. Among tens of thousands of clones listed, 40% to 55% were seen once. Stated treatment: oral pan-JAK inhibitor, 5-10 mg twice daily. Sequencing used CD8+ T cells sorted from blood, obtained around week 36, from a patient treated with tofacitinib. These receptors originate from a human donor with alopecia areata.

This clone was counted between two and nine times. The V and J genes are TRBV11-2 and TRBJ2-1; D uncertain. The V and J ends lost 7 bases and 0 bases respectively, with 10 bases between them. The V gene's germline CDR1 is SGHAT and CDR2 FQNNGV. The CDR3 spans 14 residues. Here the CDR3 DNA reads TGTGCCAGCACCTCAGGAAGCTCCTACAATGAGCAGTTCTTC. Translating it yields CASTSGSSYNEQFF.

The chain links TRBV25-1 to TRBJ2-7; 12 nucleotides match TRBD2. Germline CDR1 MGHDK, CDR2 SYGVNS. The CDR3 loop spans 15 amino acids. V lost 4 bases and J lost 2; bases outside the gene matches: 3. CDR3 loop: CASSARLAGAYEQYF. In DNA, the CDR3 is TGTGCCAGCAGTGCGAGACTAGCGGGGGCCTACGAGCAGTACTTC.

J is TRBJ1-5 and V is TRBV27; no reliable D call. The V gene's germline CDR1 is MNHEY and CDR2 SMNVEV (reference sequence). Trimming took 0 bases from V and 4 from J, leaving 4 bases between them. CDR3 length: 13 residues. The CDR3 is CASSLSPNQPQHF. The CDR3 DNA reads TGTGCCAGCAGTTTATCCCCGAATCAGCCCCAGCATTTT.

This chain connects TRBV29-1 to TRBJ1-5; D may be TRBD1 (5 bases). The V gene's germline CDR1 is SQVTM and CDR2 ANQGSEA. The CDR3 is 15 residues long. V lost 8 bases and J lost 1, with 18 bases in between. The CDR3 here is CSPTRGAGSNQPQHF. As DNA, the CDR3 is TGCAGCCCGACGAGAGGGGCGGGAAGCAATCAGCCCCAGCATTTT.

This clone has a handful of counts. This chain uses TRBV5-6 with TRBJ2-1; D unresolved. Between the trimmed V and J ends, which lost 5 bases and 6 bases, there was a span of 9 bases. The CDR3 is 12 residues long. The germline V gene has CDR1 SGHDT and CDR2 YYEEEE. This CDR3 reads CASSAEFNEQFF. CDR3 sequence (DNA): TGTGCCAGCAGTGCAGAATTCAATGAGCAGTTCTTC. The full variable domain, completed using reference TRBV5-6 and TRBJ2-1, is DAGVTQSPTHLIKTRGQQVTLRCSPKSGHDTVSWYQQALGQGPQFIFQYYEEEERQRGNFPDRFSGHQFPNYSSELNVNALLLGDSALYLCASSAEFNEQFFGPGTRLTVL.

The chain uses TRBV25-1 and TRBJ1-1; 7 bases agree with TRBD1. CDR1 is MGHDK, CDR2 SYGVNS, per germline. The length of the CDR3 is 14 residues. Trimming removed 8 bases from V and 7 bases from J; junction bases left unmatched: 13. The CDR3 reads CASREWGGQHEAFF. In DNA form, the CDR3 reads TGTGCCAGCCGAGAGTGGGGGGGACAGCATGAAGCTTTCTTT.

The CDR3 nucleotides are TGTGCCAGCAGTGGATCCCCGGCTAGCGGGGGTCCAGAGGAGACCCAGTACTTC. Residues: CASSGSPASGGPEETQYF. This rearrangement joins TRBV25-1 to TRBJ2-5; 10 bases line up with TRBD2. Unmatched junction bases numbered 16, after V lost 4 bases and J lost 5 bases. Germline CDR1 MGHDK, CDR2 SYGVNS. The CDR3 consists of 18 residues.

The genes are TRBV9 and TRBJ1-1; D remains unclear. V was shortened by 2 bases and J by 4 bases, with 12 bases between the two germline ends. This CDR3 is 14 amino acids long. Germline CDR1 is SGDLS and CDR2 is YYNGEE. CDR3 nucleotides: TGTGCCAGCAGCGTGGGCGGTTTAGTCACTGAAGCTTTCTTT. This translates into CASSVGGLVTEAFF. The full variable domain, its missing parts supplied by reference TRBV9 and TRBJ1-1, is DSGVTQTPKHLITATGQRVTLRCSPRSGDLSVYWYQQSLDQGLQFLIQYYNGEERAKGNILERFSAQQFPDLHSELNLSSLELGDSALYFCASSVGGLVTEAFFGQGTRLTVV.

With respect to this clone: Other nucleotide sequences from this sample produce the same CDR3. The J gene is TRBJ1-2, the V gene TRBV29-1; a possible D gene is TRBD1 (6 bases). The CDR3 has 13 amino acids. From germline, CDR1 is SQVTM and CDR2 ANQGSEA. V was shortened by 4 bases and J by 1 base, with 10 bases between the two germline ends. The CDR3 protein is CSVVGGDNYGYTF. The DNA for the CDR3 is TGCAGCGTTGTAGGGGGAGATAACTATGGCTACACCTTC.

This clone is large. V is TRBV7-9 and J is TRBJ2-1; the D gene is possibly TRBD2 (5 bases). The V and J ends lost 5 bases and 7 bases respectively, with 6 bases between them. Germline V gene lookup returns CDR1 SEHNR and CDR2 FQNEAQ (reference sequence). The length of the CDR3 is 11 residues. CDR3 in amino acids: CASSRTNEQFF. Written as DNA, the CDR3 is TGTGCCAGCAGCCGGACTAATGAGCAGTTCTTC.

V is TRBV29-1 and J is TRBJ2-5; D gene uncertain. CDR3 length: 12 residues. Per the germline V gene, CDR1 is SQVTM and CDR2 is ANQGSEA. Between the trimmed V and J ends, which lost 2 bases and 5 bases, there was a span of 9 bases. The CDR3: CSVEYGSETQYF. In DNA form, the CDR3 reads TGCAGCGTTGAATACGGTTCCGAGACCCAGTACTTC.

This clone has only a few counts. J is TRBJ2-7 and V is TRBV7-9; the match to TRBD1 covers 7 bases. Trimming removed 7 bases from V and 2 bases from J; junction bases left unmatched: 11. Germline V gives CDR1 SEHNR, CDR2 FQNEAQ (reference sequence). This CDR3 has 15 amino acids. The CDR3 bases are TGTGCCAGCATCCGCCACCGGGACAGAACCTACGAGCAGTACTTC. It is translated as CASIRHRDRTYEQYF.

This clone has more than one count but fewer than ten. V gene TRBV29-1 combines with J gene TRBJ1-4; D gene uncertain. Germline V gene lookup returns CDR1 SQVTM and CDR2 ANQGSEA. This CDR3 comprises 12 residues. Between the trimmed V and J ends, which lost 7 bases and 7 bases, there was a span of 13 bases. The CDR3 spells CSARSPGEKLFF. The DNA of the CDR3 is TGCAGCGCCCGGTCGCCGGGTGAAAAACTGTTTTTT.

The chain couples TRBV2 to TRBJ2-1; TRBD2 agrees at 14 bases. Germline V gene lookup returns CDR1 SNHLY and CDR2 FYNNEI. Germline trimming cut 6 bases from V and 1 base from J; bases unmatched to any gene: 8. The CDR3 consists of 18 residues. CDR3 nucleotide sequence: TGTGCCAGCAGATCGGGACTAGCGGGAGTTAGTTCCTACAATGAGCAGTTCTTC. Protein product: CASRSGLAGVSSYNEQFF.

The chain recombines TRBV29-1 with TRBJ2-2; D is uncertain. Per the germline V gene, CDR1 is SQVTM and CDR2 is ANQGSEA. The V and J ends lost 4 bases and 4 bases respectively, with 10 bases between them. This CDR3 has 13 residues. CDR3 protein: CSVVARATGELFF. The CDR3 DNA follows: TGCAGCGTTGTGGCCCGTGCCACCGGGGAGCTGTTTTTT.

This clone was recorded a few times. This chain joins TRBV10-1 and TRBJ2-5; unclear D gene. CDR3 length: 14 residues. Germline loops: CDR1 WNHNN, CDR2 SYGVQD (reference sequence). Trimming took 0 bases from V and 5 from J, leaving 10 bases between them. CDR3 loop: CASSESTSRETQYF. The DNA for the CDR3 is TGCGCCAGCAGTGAGTCGACTTCGCGGGAGACCCAGTACTTC.